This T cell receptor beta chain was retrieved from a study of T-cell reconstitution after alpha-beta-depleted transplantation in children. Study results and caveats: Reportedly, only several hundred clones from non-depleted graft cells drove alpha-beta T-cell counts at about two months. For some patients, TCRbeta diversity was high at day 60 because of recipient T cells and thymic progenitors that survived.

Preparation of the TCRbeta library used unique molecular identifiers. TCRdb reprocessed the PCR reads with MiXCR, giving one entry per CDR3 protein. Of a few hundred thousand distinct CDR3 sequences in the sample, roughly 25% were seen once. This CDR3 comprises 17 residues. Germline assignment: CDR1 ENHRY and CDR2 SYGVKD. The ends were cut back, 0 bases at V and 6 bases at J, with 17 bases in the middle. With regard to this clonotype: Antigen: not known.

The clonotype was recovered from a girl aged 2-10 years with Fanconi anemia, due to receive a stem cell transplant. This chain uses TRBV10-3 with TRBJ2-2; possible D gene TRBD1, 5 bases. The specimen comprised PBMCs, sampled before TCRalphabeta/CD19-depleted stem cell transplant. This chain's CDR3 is CAISESAGISQAGELFF. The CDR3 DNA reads TGTGCCATCAGTGAGTCTGCAGGGATTAGTCAGGCCGGGGAGCTGTTTTTT.